The 26 T cell receptor beta chains below come from one sample, sequenced in a study of T cells after yellow fever vaccination. One entry per CDR3 protein results from TCRdb running MiXCR on the 5' RACE reads. The sample lists 130,000 or so distinct CDR3 sequences; about 15% were seen once. This sample comprised CD8+ T cells sorted from PBMCs, obtained 5 days after the yellow fever booster vaccination. These receptors were obtained from a man younger than 35 who received the YFV17D yellow fever vaccine.

The V and J genes are TRBV7-9 and TRBJ1-6, with no clear D. The CDR3 loop spans 12 amino acids. CDR1 SEHNR and CDR2 FQNEAQ come from the germline V gene (reference sequence). Between the trimmed V and J ends, which lost 3 bases and 6 bases, there was a span of 3 bases. The CDR3: CASSFINSPLHF. CDR3 DNA sequence: TGTGCCAGCAGCTTTATTAATTCACCCCTCCACTTT.

This clonotype was found many times. The gene calls are TRBV6-5 and TRBJ2-7, with 8 positions matching TRBD2. Per the germline V gene, CDR1 is MNHEY and CDR2 is SVGAGI. The V segment lost 8 bases and the J segment 3 bases; nucleotides outside the gene matches: 9. The CDR3 runs to 14 residues. The CDR3 loop is CASAGGSGVYEQYF. DNA for the CDR3: TGTGCCAGCGCAGGTGGTAGCGGGGTCTACGAGCAGTACTTC.

This chain joins TRBV29-1 and TRBJ1-1, with unresolved D. V lost 2 bases, J lost 3 bases, and 4 bases lay in between. The germline CDR1 and CDR2 sequences are SQVTM and ANQGSEA. The CDR3 spans 11 residues. The CDR3 loop is CSVERDTEAFF. The CDR3 DNA sequence: TGCAGCGTTGAACGGGACACTGAAGCTTTCTTT. The entire variable domain, with the rest obtained from reference TRBV29-1 and TRBJ1-1, is as follows: SAVISQKPSRDICQRGTSLTIQCQVDSQVTMMFWYRQQPGQSLTLIATANQGSEATYESGFVIDKFPISRPNLTFSTLTVSNMSPEDSSIYLCSVERDTEAFFGQGTRLTVV.

The J gene is TRBJ2-7, the V gene TRBV20-1; D may correspond to TRBD1 or TRBD2 (6 bases each). Germline V gene lookup returns CDR1 DFQATT and CDR2 SNEGSKA (reference sequence). Trimming pared 0 bases from V and 2 bases from J, leaving 11 bases between. The CDR3 totals 14 residues. The CDR3 DNA is TGCAGTGCTAGAGATAGCGGACAGACCTACGAGCAGTACTTC. This sequence encodes CSARDSGQTYEQYF.

This clonotype has more than one count but fewer than ten. V gene TRBV29-1 combines with J gene TRBJ2-3; TRBD2 agrees at 15 bases. V shed 4 bases and J 7 bases; nucleotides not matched to a gene: 6. Germline assignment: CDR1 SQVTM and CDR2 ANQGSEA. CDR3 size: 15 residues. CDR3 DNA: TGCAGCGTTGTCGGACTAGCGGGGGGGCCGTATACGCAGTATTTT. Residues: CSVVGLAGGPYTQYF.

V gene TRBV12-3 or TRBV12-4 combines with J gene TRBJ1-5; TRBD1 matches at 7 bases. The V gene end was trimmed by 7 bases and the J gene end by 5 bases; junction bases not matched to a gene: 17. This CDR3 region has 17 residues. CDR3 sequence reads: CASTEPSLTGPHQPQHF. CDR3 DNA sequence: TGTGCCAGCACGGAACCCTCCTTGACAGGGCCCCATCAGCCCCAGCATTTT.

V and J are TRBV27 and TRBJ2-2; D tentatively reads TRBD1 or TRBD2 (5 bases each). Germline V gene sequence: CDR1 MNHEY, CDR2 SMNVEV (reference sequence). The CDR3 extends over 12 amino acids. V gave up 10 bases and J gave up 7 bases, with 13 bases separating them. The CDR3 DNA is TGTGCCACCGGTTGGGGGTTCGGGGAGCTGTTTTTT. Translation gives CATGWGFGELFF.

This rearrangement joins TRBV12-3 or TRBV12-4 to TRBJ1-5, with 8 bases matching TRBD1. V shed 5 bases, J shed 2 bases, and the junction held 5 bases outside the gene matches. The CDR3 has 15 amino acids. As DNA, the CDR3 is TGTGCCAGCAGTCCCAGGGGGCTAGGCAATCAGCCCCAGCATTTT. Translated: CASSPRGLGNQPQHF.

The J gene is TRBJ2-7, the V gene TRBV14; TRBD1 aligns across 8 bases. Germline V lookup: CDR1 SGHDN, CDR2 FVKESK. J gave up 2 bases and V 6 bases, and 3 bases lay outside the gene matches. The CDR3 consists of 13 residues. CDR3 loop: CASRDRATYEQYF. CDR3 nucleotides: TGTGCCAGCAGGGACAGGGCTACCTACGAGCAGTACTTC.

This clonotype has just a few counts. The V call is TRBV20-1, the J call TRBJ2-2; D perhaps matches TRBD1 (6 bases). Germline CDR1 DFQATT, CDR2 SNEGSKA (reference sequence). The CDR3 is 18 amino acids. V gave up 0 bases and J gave up 0 bases, with 17 bases separating them. The CDR3 protein is CSARDSRQEGANTGELFF. The CDR3 coding sequence is TGCAGTGCTAGAGATAGTCGACAGGAAGGAGCGAACACCGGGGAGCTGTTTTTT.

This clonotype was recorded a few times. The chain combines TRBV7-6 with TRBJ2-6; 8 positions match TRBD1. V lost 5 bases, J lost 1 base, and 19 bases stayed unmatched. The CDR3 loop spans 21 amino acids. Germline V gene sequence: CDR1 SGHVS, CDR2 FNYEAQ. CDR3 sequence reads: CASSAWLTLDRAASGANVLTF. For the CDR3, the DNA is TGTGCCAGCAGCGCATGGCTAACCTTGGACAGGGCGGCTTCTGGGGCCAACGTCCTGACTTTC.

V gene TRBV30 combines with J gene TRBJ1-2; D ambiguous. This CDR3 is 10 amino acids long. Germline V lookup: CDR1 GTSNPN, CDR2 SVGIG (reference sequence). V was trimmed by 1 base and J by 5 bases, leaving 2 bases between them. CDR3 in DNA: TGTGCCTGGAGTGGGTATGGCTACACCTTC. It yields the protein CAWSGYGYTF.

The CDR3 here is CASRPGPYTDTQYF. In DNA form, the CDR3 reads TGTGCCAGCAGGCCGGGGCCGTACACAGATACGCAGTATTTT. V usage is TRBV2 and J usage is TRBJ2-3, with D perhaps given as TRBD1 or TRBD2 (5 bases each). V lost 6 bases and J lost 2, with 12 bases in between. This CDR3 region has 14 residues. Germline values: CDR1 SNHLY, CDR2 FYNNEI.

The chain employs TRBV7-2 and TRBJ2-5; D is perhaps TRBD1 (6 bases). Germline V gene data show CDR1 as SGHTA and CDR2 as FQGNSA. The ends were cut back, 4 bases at V and 3 bases at J, with 15 bases in the middle. This CDR3 has 15 amino acids. CDR3 sequence: CASSSRSAGEETQYF. CDR3 nucleotides: TGTGCCAGCAGCTCCCGATCGGCAGGGGAAGAGACCCAGTACTTC. The variable domain in full, with the rest retrieved from reference TRBV7-2 and TRBJ2-5, is GAGVSQSPSNKVTEKGKDVELRCDPISGHTALYWYRQSLGQGLEFLIYFQGNSAPDKSGLPSDRFSAERTGGSVSTLTIQRTQQEDSAVYLCASSSRSAGEETQYFGPGTRLLVL.

The chain recombines TRBV29-1 with TRBJ2-1; no clear D gene. The CDR3 spans 13 residues. Germline lookup yields CDR1 SQVTM and CDR2 ANQGSEA. Trimming cost V 3 bases and J 6 bases, with 12 bases left between them. CDR3 DNA sequence: TGCAGCGTTGATATCTGGGATCTCAATGAGCAGTTCTTC. The encoded protein is CSVDIWDLNEQFF.

This clonotype was counted a few times. The rearrangement joins TRBV2 to TRBJ2-1, with D possibly being TRBD2 (7 bases). This CDR3 region has 12 residues. Germline CDR1 SNHLY, CDR2 FYNNEI. CDR3 sequence reads: CAKGGGAEEQFF. In DNA form, the CDR3 reads TGTGCAAAGGGAGGGGGGGCCGAAGAGCAGTTCTTC.

CDR3: CASSLGYSGANVLTF. The CDR3 DNA is TGTGCCAGCAGCTTGGGGTACTCTGGGGCCAACGTCCTGACTTTC. This chain joins TRBV7-3 and TRBJ2-6; D remains unclear. Trimming took 3 bases from V and 0 from J, leaving 6 bases between them. CDR1 and CDR2 from the germline V gene are SGHTA and FQGTGA. The length of the CDR3 is 15 residues.

This clonotype was recorded at least ten times. Compared with germline, one end of the junction differs, possibly owing to a read error. This chain joins TRBV7-7 and TRBJ2-1; the D gene could be TRBD1 or TRBD2 (6 bases each). Germline loops: CDR1 SSHAT, CDR2 FNYEAQ (reference sequence). The CDR3 loop spans 15 amino acids. CDR3 DNA sequence: TGTGCTAGCAGCGGAGGGCCGAGGGGGTACAATGAGCAGTTCTTC. This encodes CASSGGPRGYNEQFF.

This clonotype came up a few times. This chain joins TRBV6-6 and TRBJ1-5; 9 positions match TRBD1. This CDR3 has 16 residues. The V and J ends lost 7 bases and 6 bases, in that order; junction bases with no gene match: 13. Germline CDR1 reads MNHNY; CDR2 reads SVGAGI (reference sequence). The CDR3 DNA is TGTGCCAGCACCTCCCCCGGGACAGGGATAGGTCAGCCCCAGCATTTT. Translated: CASTSPGTGIGQPQHF.

The J gene is TRBJ2-7, the V gene TRBV5-6, with D maybe TRBD2 (6 bases). The germline V and J ends were trimmed by 3 bases and 4 bases, with 14 bases remaining between them. This CDR3 has 14 residues. Germline CDR1 is SGHDT and CDR2 is YYEEEE. Here the CDR3 DNA reads TGTGCCAGCAGCTACCTGGGGCGGGGTTACGAGCAGTACGTC. It translates to CASSYLGRGYEQYV.

This clonotype has more than one count but fewer than ten. V is TRBV5-1 and J is TRBJ2-7, with D perhaps TRBD1 (5 bases). V was pared by 0 bases and J by 3 bases, with 13 bases between. The CDR3 has 15 amino acids. Per germline, CDR1 SGHRS and CDR2 YFSETQ. This chain's CDR3 is CASSLVWDGHYEQYF. Here the CDR3 DNA reads TGCGCCAGCAGCTTGGTGTGGGATGGACACTACGAGCAGTACTTC.

The chain carries TRBV4-3 and TRBJ2-2; D gene uncertain. Trimming pared 1 base from V and 6 bases from J, leaving 6 bases between. Germline CDR1 is LGHNA and CDR2 is YSLEER. This CDR3 spans 13 amino acids. CDR3 sequence (DNA): TGCGCCAGCAGCCAAGTTGTCGCCGGGGAGCTGTTTTTT. Translated: CASSQVVAGELFF.

This clonotype was seen a few times. The CDR3 loop is CASSLQTSGVDTGELFF. In DNA form, the CDR3 reads TGTGCCAGCAGCTTACAGACTAGCGGGGTCGACACCGGGGAGCTGTTTTTT. The chain employs TRBV11-1 and TRBJ2-2; TRBD2 aligns across 11 bases. V shed 2 bases and J 3 bases; nucleotides not matched to a gene: 5. The V gene's germline CDR1 is SGHAT and CDR2 FQDESV (reference sequence). The CDR3 is made up of 17 amino acids.

The chain recombines TRBV6-2 or TRBV6-3 with TRBJ1-2; possibly TRBD1 for D (6 bases). V gave up 5 bases and J gave up 8 bases, with 12 bases separating them. Per germline, CDR1 MNHEY and CDR2 SVGEGT. There are 12 residues in the CDR3. CDR3 DNA sequence: TGTGCCAGCAGTCGAGGGGGTTTCGGCTACACCTTC. Amino acid sequence: CASSRGGFGYTF.

The chain employs TRBV7-9 and TRBJ2-3; D call uncertain. CDR3 length equals 14 residues. CDR1 and CDR2 from the germline V gene are SEHNR and FQNEAQ (reference sequence). Trimming took 2 bases from V and 1 from J, leaving 7 bases between them. The CDR3 DNA sequence: TGTGCCAGCAGCTTAACTCCCGGCACAGATACGCAGTATTTT. This gives the protein CASSLTPGTDTQYF.

The V gene is TRBV29-1, the J gene TRBJ1-3; 8 bases are shared with TRBD1. The J segment lost 0 bases and the V segment lost 7 bases, leaving 5 bases of the junction unmatched. Germline V gene lookup returns CDR1 SQVTM and CDR2 ANQGSEA. The CDR3 loop spans 14 amino acids. The DNA for the CDR3 is TGCAGCGCGACAGGGGATGTCTCTGGAAACACCATATATTTT. Protein product: CSATGDVSGNTIYF.